This T cell receptor (beta chain) was profiled in a study of cytomegalovirus exposure and HLA in healthy donors. CDR1 is PRHDT and CDR2 is FYEKMQ in the germline V gene (reference sequence). The CDR3 extends over 23 amino acids. With 6 bases removed from V and 0 bases from J, the gap between germline ends came to 33 bases. Primers included in the PCR were 60 Vbeta and 13 Jbeta primers. Sequenced by immunoSEQ multiplex PCR; TCRdb stores in-frame clones only, minus some. The data contain over 110,000 clones, almost 85% of them seen just once; the ten biggest clones take up around 9.7%. Sample: PBMCs. The receptor was isolated from a woman aged 60-70 years in good health and CMV-seropositive. The chain recombines TRBV13 with TRBJ2-6, with D tentatively TRBD1 (6 bases). The DNA for the CDR3 is TGTGCCAGCAGGATCTATAGCCGGTTCCCGGGACAACATCACCCCTCTGGGGCCAACGTCCTGACTTTC. Residues: CASRIYSRFPGQHHPSGANVLTF. The full variable domain, its missing parts supplied by reference TRBV13 and TRBJ2-6, is AAGVIQSPRHLIKEKRETATLKCYPIPRHDTVYWYQQGPGQDPQFLISFYEKMQSDKGSIPDRFSAQQFSDYHSELNMSSLELGDSALYFCASRIYSRFPGQHHPSGANVLTFGAGSRLTVL.